Listed below are T cell receptor beta chains from one sample, sequenced in a study of OX40 agonist ivuxolimab in advanced cancers. The data were produced by immunoSEQ multiplex PCR, yet TCRdb's version contains in-frame clones alone and is incomplete. The sample records about 58,000 clones, approximately 80% being singletons. Sequencing used CD4+ or CD8+ T cells sorted from blood, obtained in a trial of the OX40 agonist ivuxolimab. The receptors derive from an adult with an advanced solid tumor such as melanoma, head and neck, liver or kidney cancer. Each CDR3 is given with its conserved first and last residue. A D gene is named only where the DNA matches it firmly. Expanded clones get a size class; other rows say once, few or many, or leave the size out.

j_call: TRBJ1-2; clone_size: .; v_call: TRBV5-6; d_call: .; cdr3_nt: TGTGCCAGCAGCTTGGAGCTACGGCAGCTCTATGGCTACACCTTC; cdr3_aa: CASSLELRQLYGYTF
j_call: TRBJ2-7; clone_size: .; v_call: TRBV2; d_call: .; cdr3_nt: TGTGCCAGCAAGGGGCAGGGGAGCTCCTACGAGCAGTACTTC; cdr3_aa: CASKGQGSSYEQYF
j_call: TRBJ1-3; clone_size: .; v_call: TRBV6-5; d_call: .; cdr3_nt: TGTGCCAGCACCAACCCGGCCTCTGGAAACACCATATATTTT; cdr3_aa: CASTNPASGNTIYF
j_call: TRBJ2-3; clone_size: .; v_call: TRBV19; d_call: TRBD2; cdr3_nt: TGTGCCAGTAACCCCTCAGGGACTAGTTACACAGATACGCAGTATTTT; cdr3_aa: CASNPSGTSYTDTQYF
j_call: TRBJ1-4; clone_size: .; v_call: TRBV15; d_call: TRBD1; cdr3_nt: TGTGCCACCAGCAGAGATTTTGGGACAGGTGAAAAACTGTTTTTT; cdr3_aa: CATSRDFGTGEKLFF
j_call: TRBJ2-2; clone_size: .; v_call: TRBV4-1; d_call: TRBD1; cdr3_nt: TGCGCCAGCAGCCAAGAAAAGGGGGCGGAGGCCGGGGAGCTGTTTTTT; cdr3_aa: CASSQEKGAEAGELFF
j_call: TRBJ2-1; clone_size: .; v_call: TRBV7-2; d_call: TRBD2; cdr3_nt: TGTGCCAGCAGCCCCGGGACTACTCACCTCGGTGAGCAGTTCTTC; cdr3_aa: CASSPGTTHLGEQFF
j_call: TRBJ2-5; clone_size: .; v_call: TRBV15; d_call: TRBD1; cdr3_nt: TGTGCCACCAGCAGAGGGTCCCGACAGGGAGAGACCCAGTACTTC; cdr3_aa: CATSRGSRQGETQYF
j_call: TRBJ2-3; clone_size: .; v_call: TRBV19; d_call: .; cdr3_nt: TGTGCCAGTAGTATAGACGGCGGGAAAGCAGATACGCAGTATTTT; cdr3_aa: CASSIDGGKADTQYF
j_call: TRBJ2-7; clone_size: .; v_call: TRBV2; d_call: TRBD1; cdr3_nt: TGTGCCAGCAGAGACAGGGGATTAGGGGACTCCTACGAGCAGTACTTC; cdr3_aa: CASRDRGLGDSYEQYF
j_call: TRBJ2-5; clone_size: .; v_call: TRBV18; d_call: TRBD2; cdr3_nt: TGTGCCAGCTCACCGACCCCGAGGGCTAGCGGGAGCTCCCAGACCCAGTACTTC; cdr3_aa: CASSPTPRASGSSQTQYF
j_call: TRBJ1-1; clone_size: few; v_call: TRBV7-9; d_call: .; cdr3_nt: TGTGCCACAACCGGGTTGAACACTGAAGCTTTCTTT; cdr3_aa: CATTGLNTEAFF
j_call: TRBJ2-2; clone_size: .; v_call: TRBV6-5; d_call: .; cdr3_nt: TGTGCCAGCAGAACAGGGAGAACCGGGGAGCTGTTTTTT; cdr3_aa: CASRTGRTGELFF
j_call: TRBJ1-1; clone_size: once; v_call: TRBV14; d_call: .; cdr3_nt: TGTGCCAGCAGCTACCTCCGGGCTAGTGAAGCTTTCTTT; cdr3_aa: CASSYLRASEAFF
j_call: TRBJ1-2; clone_size: once; v_call: TRBV6-5; d_call: .; cdr3_nt: TGTGCCAGCAGTTACTTGGACTTGCGCGCGGAATATGGCTACACCTTC; cdr3_aa: CASSYLDLRAEYGYTF
j_call: TRBJ1-6; clone_size: .; v_call: TRBV7-9; d_call: TRBD1; cdr3_nt: TGTGCCAGCAGTTCCTGGACAGGGGGTCGCTATAATTCACCCCTCCACTTT; cdr3_aa: CASSSWTGGRYNSPLHF
j_call: TRBJ2-7; clone_size: .; v_call: TRBV11-3; d_call: .; cdr3_nt: TGTGCCAGCAGCTTATTTATAGACAGCTACGAGCAGTACTTC; cdr3_aa: CASSLFIDSYEQYF
j_call: TRBJ2-4; clone_size: .; v_call: TRBV7-2; d_call: .; cdr3_nt: TGTGCCAGCAGCTTAGGAGCAGGGCCGCTGGGTTGGGTTCAGTACTTC; cdr3_aa: CASSLGAGPLGWVQYF
j_call: TRBJ2-7; clone_size: .; v_call: TRBV19; d_call: TRBD2; cdr3_nt: TGTGCCAGTAGTATGGCGCTAGCGGGGGGCTACGAGCAGTACTTC; cdr3_aa: CASSMALAGGYEQYF
j_call: TRBJ2-1; clone_size: .; v_call: TRBV11-3; d_call: .; cdr3_nt: TGTGCCAGCAGCTTAGATGCCCGTTCGGCAGGGGAGCAGTTCTTC; cdr3_aa: CASSLDARSAGEQFF
j_call: TRBJ1-3; clone_size: .; v_call: TRBV9; d_call: .; cdr3_nt: TGTGCCAGCAGCGCTAACTCTGGAAACACCATATATTTT; cdr3_aa: CASSANSGNTIYF
j_call: TRBJ2-1; clone_size: once; v_call: TRBV5-6; d_call: TRBD2; cdr3_nt: TGTGCCAGCAGCCCAGGGACTAGCGGAGACAATGAGCAGTTCTTC; cdr3_aa: CASSPGTSGDNEQFF
j_call: TRBJ2-2; clone_size: .; v_call: TRBV7-7; d_call: .; cdr3_nt: TGTGCTAGCAGCTTACGAGCCGGCGGGGAGCTGTTTTTT; cdr3_aa: CASSLRAGGELFF
j_call: TRBJ1-2; clone_size: .; v_call: TRBV2; d_call: .; cdr3_nt: TGTGCCAGCAGTGTGGCGGGGGGAGGCTACACCTTC; cdr3_aa: CASSVAGGGYTF
j_call: TRBJ2-3; clone_size: .; v_call: TRBV10-3; d_call: .; cdr3_nt: TGTGCCATCAGTGCGACTAGTTTGGCAGATACGCAGTATTTT; cdr3_aa: CAISATSLADTQYF
j_call: TRBJ2-5; clone_size: .; v_call: TRBV30; d_call: .; cdr3_nt: TGTGCCTCCTCAAAGGGGTACCAAGAGACCCAGTACTTC; cdr3_aa: CASSKGYQETQYF
j_call: TRBJ2-1; clone_size: .; v_call: TRBV9; d_call: TRBD2; cdr3_nt: TGTGCCAGCGGATCGACTAGCGGGTCCCCTGGTGAGCAGTTCTTC; cdr3_aa: CASGSTSGSPGEQFF
j_call: TRBJ1-2; clone_size: .; v_call: TRBV7-6; d_call: .; cdr3_nt: TGTGCCAGCAGCCCCTCATACGACTATGGCTACACCTTC; cdr3_aa: CASSPSYDYGYTF
j_call: TRBJ2-2; clone_size: .; v_call: TRBV6-1; d_call: .; cdr3_nt: TGTGCCAGCTGTAGGGCCCGGGACACCGGGGAGCTGTTTTTT; cdr3_aa: CASCRARDTGELFF
j_call: TRBJ1-1; clone_size: .; v_call: TRBV11-3; d_call: TRBD1; cdr3_nt: TGTGCCAGCAGCAAAGGGGGCTCTAGGACTGAAGCTTTCTTT; cdr3_aa: CASSKGGSRTEAFF
j_call: TRBJ1-1; clone_size: .; v_call: TRBV6-5; d_call: .; cdr3_nt: TGTGCCAGCAGTAAGACCGGGACAAGCACTGAAGCTTTCTTT; cdr3_aa: CASSKTGTSTEAFF
j_call: TRBJ1-2; clone_size: .; v_call: TRBV5-5; d_call: .; cdr3_nt: TGTGCCAGCAGCTTAGCGGTGGGGTCCTATGGCTACACCTTC; cdr3_aa: CASSLAVGSYGYTF
j_call: TRBJ2-7; clone_size: .; v_call: TRBV15; d_call: .; cdr3_nt: TGTGCCACCAGCACCTTCCAGGGCGAGCAGTACTTC; cdr3_aa: CATSTFQGEQYF
j_call: TRBJ2-7; clone_size: .; v_call: TRBV11-2; d_call: .; cdr3_nt: TGTGCCAGCAGCTTAATTTCGGGGGCCTCCCCCTACGAGCAGTACTTC; cdr3_aa: CASSLISGASPYEQYF
j_call: TRBJ2-5; clone_size: once; v_call: TRBV5-1; d_call: .; cdr3_nt: TGCGCCAGCAGCTTGGGTAGCGCCGGTGTGACCCAGTACTTC; cdr3_aa: CASSLGSAGVTQYF
j_call: TRBJ2-5; clone_size: .; v_call: TRBV7-2; d_call: .; cdr3_nt: TGTGCCAGCAGCTTAGGGGAGACAGGGAGGGAGACCCAGTACTTC; cdr3_aa: CASSLGETGRETQYF
j_call: TRBJ2-5; clone_size: .; v_call: TRBV6-1; d_call: .; cdr3_nt: TGTGCCAGCAGGGTGACAGGTCGAGAGACCCAGTACTTC; cdr3_aa: CASRVTGRETQYF
j_call: TRBJ1-1; clone_size: .; v_call: TRBV7-9; d_call: .; cdr3_nt: TGTGCCAGCAGCTCGCAGGGTTTCCGTACTGAAGCTTTCTTT; cdr3_aa: CASSSQGFRTEAFF
j_call: TRBJ1-3; clone_size: .; v_call: TRBV5-4; d_call: .; cdr3_nt: TGTGCCAGCAGCCCCGGGACGGCTGGAAACACCATATATTTT; cdr3_aa: CASSPGTAGNTIYF
j_call: TRBJ2-1; clone_size: .; v_call: TRBV7-2; d_call: TRBD1; cdr3_nt: TGTGCCAGCAGACAACAGACAGGGTTGAGGCGAGGTGAGCAGTTCTTC; cdr3_aa: CASRQQTGLRRGEQFF
j_call: TRBJ1-6; clone_size: medium-sized; v_call: TRBV9; d_call: .; cdr3_nt: TGTGCCAGCAGCGTACAGGTGGGAAATTCACCCCTCCACTTT; cdr3_aa: CASSVQVGNSPLHF
j_call: TRBJ2-7; clone_size: .; v_call: TRBV6-5; d_call: .; cdr3_nt: TGTGCCAGCAGAGCCGGGGGCCTCGAGCAGTACTTC; cdr3_aa: CASRAGGLEQYF
j_call: TRBJ1-2; clone_size: .; v_call: TRBV28; d_call: .; cdr3_nt: TGTGCCAGCAGTTTAGAAGGGGCTATTGGCTACACCTTC; cdr3_aa: CASSLEGAIGYTF
j_call: TRBJ1-2; clone_size: few; v_call: TRBV7-3; d_call: TRBD1; cdr3_nt: TGTGCCAGCAGCTCCACAGGGGCCGGCTACACCTTC; cdr3_aa: CASSSTGAGYTF